The 23 T cell receptor beta chains below all came from one sample that was sequenced in a study of cytomegalovirus exposure and HLA in healthy donors. TCRdb's copy holds only in-frame clones and misses some; the assay was immunoSEQ multiplex PCR. The sample consists of 200,000 to 300,000 clones, around 91% of them appearing once. Sample: PBMCs. These receptors originate from a woman in her twenties or thirties in good health and CMV-seronegative.

The chain combines TRBV5-4 with TRBJ2-3; 10 nucleotides agree with TRBD2. There are 18 residues in the CDR3. Unmatched junction bases numbered 8, after V lost 0 bases and J lost 1 base. CDR1 and CDR2 (germline): SGHNT, YYREEE (reference sequence). CDR3 DNA sequence: TGTGCCAGCAGCTTGGACCAGTGGACTAGCGGAGGCACAGATACGCAGTATTTT. It encodes CASSLDQWTSGGTDTQYF.

In its sample, this clone was seen once. The chain is built from TRBV29-1 and TRBJ2-1; 12 bases agree with TRBD1. The CDR3 covers 15 residues. The V segment lost 4 bases and the J segment 5 bases; nucleotides outside the gene matches: 6. In germline, CDR1 is SQVTM, CDR2 ANQGSEA. DNA for the CDR3: TGCAGCGTTGGGGGGACAGGGGGCCGACACAATGAGCAGTTCTTC. Translation gives CSVGGTGGRHNEQFF.

The rearrangement joins TRBV2 to TRBJ1-4, with D uncertain. This CDR3 has 14 residues. Trimming removed 6 bases from V and 4 bases from J, with 12 bases in between. Germline assignment: CDR1 SNHLY and CDR2 FYNNEI. CDR3 amino acids: CASSIRALNEKLFF. DNA for the CDR3: TGTGCCAGCAGCATCCGGGCCCTTAATGAAAAACTGTTTTTT.

This chain uses TRBV6-1 with TRBJ1-5, with D possibly being TRBD1 (5 bases). CDR1 is MNHNS, CDR2 SASEGT, per germline. V lost 7 bases, J lost 4 bases, and 17 bases lay in between. This CDR3 region has 15 residues. The CDR3 DNA sequence: TGTGCCAGCACAGGGAGGGAATTCGTAAATCAGCCCCAGCATTTT. Its protein product is CASTGREFVNQPQHF.

V is TRBV7-2 and J is TRBJ1-1; possible D gene TRBD1, 6 bases. Germline values: CDR1 SGHTA, CDR2 FQGNSA. V gave up 1 base and J gave up 0 bases, with 6 bases separating them. This CDR3 comprises 14 residues. The CDR3 reads CASSLDRVNTEAFF. CDR3 coding DNA: TGTGCCAGCAGCTTAGACAGGGTGAACACTGAAGCTTTCTTT.

J is TRBJ2-5 and V is TRBV7-2; the match to TRBD1 covers 12 bases. This CDR3 has 14 residues. The junction had 5 bases not matched to a gene; V was cut back by 5 bases and J by 7 bases. Germline CDR1 and CDR2: SGHTA and FQGNSA. This CDR3 is CASSRDRGRGTQYF. The CDR3 region has the DNA TGTGCCAGCAGCCGGGACAGGGGGCGCGGGACCCAGTACTTC.

V and J are TRBV5-4 and TRBJ1-2; a weak D match, TRBD1 (6 bases). V dropped 4 bases and J dropped 3 bases, with 16 bases sitting between them. Germline CDR1 is SGHNT and CDR2 is YYREEE (reference sequence). The CDR3 covers 15 residues. The CDR3 nucleotides read TGTGCCAGCAGCGAGGTAGCGGGGGCCGACTATGGCTACACCTTC. Translated: CASSEVAGADYGYTF.

This clone was counted once. The V and J genes are TRBV4-1 and TRBJ2-7, with 8 bases matching TRBD1. Germline assignment: CDR1 MGHRA and CDR2 YSYEKL. With 0 bases clipped from V and 7 bases from J, the junction kept 11 bases outside the gene matches. The CDR3 sequence is 16 residues long. In nucleotides, the CDR3 is TGCGCCAGCAGCCAAGATCCAGGGGGCGCGATAGGAGAGCAGTACTTC. Its protein product is CASSQDPGGAIGEQYF.

The chain employs TRBV5-1 and TRBJ2-7; TRBD1 or TRBD2 may be the D gene (5 bases each). Germline V gives CDR1 SGHRS, CDR2 YFSETQ. This CDR3 is 14 amino acids long. V was pared by 4 bases and J by 3 bases, with 14 bases between. CDR3 amino acids: CASSLGRSNYEQYF. CDR3 in DNA: TGCGCCAGCAGCCTGGGACGCTCCAACTACGAGCAGTACTTC.

Turning to this clone: A read error may produce the germline difference seen at one junction end. V is TRBV9 and J is TRBJ2-3, with 9 bases that match TRBD1. The CDR3 is 15 residues long. Germline CDR1 is SGDLS and CDR2 is YYNGEE. The CDR3 nucleotides read TGTGCCAGCAACGTAGGGACAGGGAGGGCAGATACGCAGTATTTT. It yields the protein CASNVGTGRADTQYF.

This chain connects TRBV27 to TRBJ1-2, with D unresolved. CDR1 is MNHEY and CDR2 is SMNVEV in the germline V gene (reference sequence). V shed 1 base and J shed 5 bases, with 11 bases lying between them. This CDR3 spans 14 amino acids. The DNA for the CDR3 is TGTGCCAGCAGTTTATTTCCGGGCCCGTATGGCTACACCTTC. It codes for CASSLFPGPYGYTF.

The rearrangement joins TRBV7-9 to TRBJ2-1, with D unresolved. Germline V CDR1 and CDR2: SEHNR, FQNEAQ (reference sequence). Trimming took off 3 bases at V and 0 bases at J, with 9 bases between the two ends. This CDR3 comprises 15 residues. CDR3 sequence: CASSLYGNSYNEQFF. The CDR3 bases are TGTGCCAGCAGCTTGTACGGAAACTCCTACAATGAGCAGTTCTTC.

This chain links TRBV5-1 with TRBJ2-7, with 8 nucleotides matching TRBD2. V lost 2 bases, J lost 3 bases, and 4 bases stayed unmatched. Per germline, CDR1 SGHRS and CDR2 YFSETQ. The CDR3 extends over 14 amino acids. In nucleotides, the CDR3 is TGCGCCAGCAGCTTAACTAGCGGAGGCTACGAGCAGTACTTC. It is translated as CASSLTSGGYEQYF.

This CDR3 reads CASSLAAGRYYGYTF. In DNA form, the CDR3 reads TGTGCCAGCAGCTTAGCTGCAGGGCGTTACTATGGCTACACCTTC. V gene TRBV11-3 combines with J gene TRBJ1-2; D perhaps matches TRBD1 (5 bases). This CDR3 is 15 amino acids long. From germline, CDR1 is SGHNT and CDR2 YENEEA. The germline V and J ends were trimmed by 1 base and 3 bases, with 12 bases remaining between them.

The rearrangement links TRBV7-9 to TRBJ2-5; D gene ambiguous. Deletions cut 4 bases from V and 3 bases from J, with 9 bases between. This CDR3 contains 13 residues. Germline V lookup: CDR1 SEHNR, CDR2 FQNEAQ (reference sequence). CDR3: CASSSRVEETQYF. In nucleotides, the CDR3 is TGTGCCAGCAGCTCTAGAGTTGAAGAGACCCAGTACTTC.

The chain couples TRBV7-3 to TRBJ2-4, with D possibly matching TRBD2 (6 bases). The germline CDR1 and CDR2 sequences are SGHTA and FQGTGA. The CDR3 sequence is 17 residues long. The ends were cut back, 3 bases at V and 6 bases at J, with 21 bases in the middle. CDR3 sequence reads: CASSLTPPGTRGNIQYF. CDR3 DNA sequence: TGTGCCAGCAGCTTGACTCCCCCCGGGACTCGCGGAAACATTCAGTACTTC.

V and J are TRBV29-1 and TRBJ2-1, with D possibly called TRBD1 or TRBD2 (6 bases each). The V and J ends lost 5 bases and 4 bases respectively, with 15 bases between them. CDR3 length: 14 residues. Germline V gene data show CDR1 as SQVTM and CDR2 as ANQGSEA. The CDR3 loop is CSVFGRGEYNEQFF. The CDR3, as DNA: TGCAGCGTTTTTGGTAGGGGGGAGTACAATGAGCAGTTCTTC.

This clone was observed a single time. V gene TRBV5-5 combines with J gene TRBJ2-1, with D unclear. V was shortened by 5 bases and J by 2 bases, with 8 bases between the two germline ends. CDR3 size: 13 residues. CDR1 and CDR2 (germline): SGHKS, YYEKEE (reference sequence). The CDR3: CASRGFPYNEQFF. The CDR3 bases are TGTGCCAGCAGGGGGTTCCCCTACAATGAGCAGTTCTTC.

The chain is built from TRBV27 and TRBJ2-7; D remains ambiguous. Trimming took off 0 bases at V and 2 bases at J, with 14 bases between the two ends. The CDR3 loop spans 16 amino acids. In germline, CDR1 is MNHEY, CDR2 SMNVEV (reference sequence). CDR3 DNA: TGTGCCAGCAGTTTATCTTTGAGTAGCCTAGCCTACGAGCAGTACTTC. Protein sequence: CASSLSLSSLAYEQYF.

The rearrangement joins TRBV6-1 to TRBJ1-3; TRBD1 might be the D (5 bases). CDR1 is MNHNS, CDR2 SASEGT, per germline. CDR3 size: 16 residues. With 4 bases removed from V and 7 bases from J, the gap between germline ends came to 20 bases. The CDR3 bases are TGTGCCAGCAGTGGGGCAGGGTTTATCGGGGGGAACACCATATATTTT. Amino acid sequence: CASSGAGFIGGNTIYF.

The chain joins TRBV6-1 to TRBJ2-5, with D possibly being TRBD1 or TRBD2 (6 bases each). V was cut by 8 bases and J by 10 bases, with 14 bases left in between. The CDR3 runs to 11 residues. Germline CDR1 and CDR2: MNHNS and SASEGT. This chain's CDR3 is CASGGPKGQYF. CDR3 DNA sequence: TGTGCCAGCGGGGGGCCCAAGGGCCAGTACTTC.

The gene calls are TRBV7-6 and TRBJ2-7, with 9 bases aligning to TRBD2. CDR1 is SGHVS, CDR2 FNYEAQ, per germline. This CDR3 has 16 residues. V was clipped by 5 bases and J by 5 bases; unmatched bases: 13. The DNA for the CDR3 is TGTGCCAGCAGCCGGGCCTTAGCGGGAGCCCGAGACGAGCAGTACTTC. Translating gives CASSRALAGARDEQYF.

The chain joins TRBV27 to TRBJ2-5; maybe TRBD2 (5 bases). V lost 5 bases and J lost 2, with 15 bases in between. The germline gives CDR1 MNHEY, CDR2 SMNVEV (reference sequence). The CDR3 loop spans 15 amino acids. The CDR3 region has the DNA TGTGCCAGCAGTGAGTTGGCGGGTAGACAAGAGACCCAGTACTTC. It translates to CASSELAGRQETQYF.